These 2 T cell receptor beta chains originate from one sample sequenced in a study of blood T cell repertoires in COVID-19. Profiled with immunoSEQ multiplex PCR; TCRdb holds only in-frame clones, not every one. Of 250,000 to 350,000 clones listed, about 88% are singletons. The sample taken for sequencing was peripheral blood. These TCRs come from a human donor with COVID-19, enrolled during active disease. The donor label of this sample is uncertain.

As DNA, the CDR3 is TGTGCCAGCAGTGATGAGGGCCTTCGCGGGCCTAACTATGGCTACACCTTC. The encoded protein is CASSDEGLRGPNYGYTF. The chain carries TRBV2 and TRBJ1-2; D is ambiguous. This CDR3 has 17 residues. V was clipped by 3 bases and J by 0 bases, with 17 bases between them. Per the germline V gene, CDR1 is SNHLY and CDR2 is FYNNEI.

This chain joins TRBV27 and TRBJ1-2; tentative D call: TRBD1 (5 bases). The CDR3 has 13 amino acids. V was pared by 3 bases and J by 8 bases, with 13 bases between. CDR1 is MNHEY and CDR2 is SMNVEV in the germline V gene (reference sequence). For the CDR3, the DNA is TGTGCCAGCAGTTTCCGGGAGGGGAGGGGCTACACCTTC. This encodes CASSFREGRGYTF.